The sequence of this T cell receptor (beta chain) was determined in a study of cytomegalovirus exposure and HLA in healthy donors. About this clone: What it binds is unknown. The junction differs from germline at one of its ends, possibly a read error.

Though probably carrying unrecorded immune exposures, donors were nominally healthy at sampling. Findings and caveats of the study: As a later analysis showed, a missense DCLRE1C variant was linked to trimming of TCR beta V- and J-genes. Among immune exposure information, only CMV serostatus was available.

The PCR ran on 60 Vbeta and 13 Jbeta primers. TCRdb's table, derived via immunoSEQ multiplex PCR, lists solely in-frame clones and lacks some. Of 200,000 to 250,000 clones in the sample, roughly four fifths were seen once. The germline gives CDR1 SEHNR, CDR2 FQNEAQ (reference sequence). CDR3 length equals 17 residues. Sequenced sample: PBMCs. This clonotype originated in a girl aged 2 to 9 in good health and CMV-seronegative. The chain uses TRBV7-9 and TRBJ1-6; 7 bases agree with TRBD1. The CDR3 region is CSSSFRRPGQLNSPLHF. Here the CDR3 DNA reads TGTTCCAGCAGCTTCCGACGGCCGGGACAGCTTAATTCACCCCTCCACTTT.